This T cell receptor (beta chain) was captured in a study of cytomegalovirus exposure and HLA in healthy donors. Germline V lookup: CDR1 LNHDA, CDR2 SQIVND (reference sequence). The CDR3 is made up of 12 amino acids. V was pared by 6 bases and J by 7 bases, with 5 bases of the junction left unmatched. Of note for this clone: The identical CDR3 is also encoded by other nucleotide sequences in the sample.

PCR involved 60 Vbeta and 13 Jbeta primers. The repertoire was sequenced with immunoSEQ multiplex PCR; TCRdb's copy has only in-frame clones and lacks some. The sample lists about 220,000 clones, about 74% seen once, with under 2% in the top ten. The sample was PBMCs. The clonotype was recovered from a woman aged 30 to 39 in good health and CMV-seronegative. The chain uses TRBV19 and TRBJ2-7, with 8 nucleotides matching TRBD2. CDR3 DNA sequence: TGTGCCAGTAGCCCACCGGGGGGGGAGCAGTACTTC. Its protein is CASSPPGGEQYF.